This T cell receptor beta chain was captured in a study of shared clonotypes between healthy human individuals. CDR1 and CDR2 from the germline V gene are SNHLY and FYNNEI. This CDR3 contains 13 residues. After removal of 6 bases from V and 6 bases from J, the junction contained 8 bases not matched to a gene. The assay was immunoSEQ multiplex PCR, and TCRdb's table has in-frame clones only and misses some. The sample lists about 1 million clones; under 80% were seen once. Only a few counts were recorded for this clone. Other DNA sequences in this specimen translate into the identical CDR3. J is TRBJ2-7 and V is TRBV2, with 7 nucleotides matching TRBD1. This receptor was taken from a man in his late teens or twenties in good health. Material: memory CD4+ T cells sorted from blood. Sample subset: CD45RA-negative fraction. This chain's CDR3 is CASSGQGVIEQYF. CDR3 in DNA: TGTGCCAGCAGCGGTCAGGGGGTAATCGAGCAGTACTTC.